What follows are 15 T cell receptor beta chains derived from one specimen sequenced in a study of post-analysis software for immune sequencing data. Whole-study results and caveats: Five TRBV segments (TRBV5-6, TRBV5-1 and TRBV20-1 among them) occurred more frequently in patients than in controls.

Tagging with unique molecular identifiers was a feature of the TCR beta cDNA libraries. TCRdb called the PCR reads again in MiXCR, with one record for every CDR3 protein. The sample shows roughly 600,000 distinct CDR3 sequences, about 40% of them seen only once. These TCRs are of unknown antigen specificity. The sequenced sample was blood. These receptors were taken from a girl under 18 with multiple sclerosis.

V and J are TRBV6-2 or TRBV6-3 and TRBJ1-2; 9 bases agree with TRBD1. The CDR3 is made up of 15 amino acids. Trimming at V came to 5 bases and at J to 4 bases, leaving 8 bases not matched to a gene. Germline CDR1 MNHEY, CDR2 SVGEGT. The CDR3 nucleotides are TGTGCCAGCAGTCCAGGGGACAGGGCCTTCTATGGCTACACCTTC. Its protein is CASSPGDRAFYGYTF.

In this sample, this clonotype turned up a few times. At one boundary the junction diverges from the germline segment, which might be a read error. CDR3 sequence reads: CASSGLAGLQETQYF. In nucleotides, the CDR3 is TGTGCTAGCAGCGGACTAGCGGGGCTGCAAGAGACCCAGTACTTC. V usage is TRBV7-7 and J usage is TRBJ2-5; TRBD2 matches 12 bases. The CDR3 is 15 amino acids. In germline, CDR1 is SSHAT, CDR2 FNYEAQ (reference sequence).

The CDR3 protein is CASSPNFDRLEDNSPLHF. The CDR3 DNA is TGCGCCAGCAGCCCGAATTTTGACCGTTTGGAGGATAATTCACCCCTCCACTTT. The chain couples TRBV5-1 to TRBJ1-6; no reliable D call. V lost 4 bases, J lost 5 bases, and 22 bases lay in between. Germline V gives CDR1 SGHRS, CDR2 YFSETQ. The CDR3 has 18 amino acids.

This chain uses TRBV28 with TRBJ2-1; 12 positions agree with TRBD1. The CDR3 covers 15 residues. Germline assignment: CDR1 MDHEN and CDR2 SYDVKM. V was pared by 5 bases and J by 9 bases, with 8 bases of the junction left unmatched. The CDR3 DNA follows: TGTGCCAGCAGTACGCCGGGACAGGGGGCGGGTGAGCAGTTCTTC. Protein sequence: CASSTPGQGAGEQFF.

This chain joins TRBV20-1 and TRBJ2-3; D possibly matches TRBD1 or TRBD2 (5 bases each). CDR1 and CDR2 (germline): DFQATT, SNEGSKA (reference sequence). CDR3 size: 14 residues. Trimming took 8 bases from V and 8 from J, leaving 23 bases between them. The CDR3: CSTEGTAFRATQYF. In DNA form, the CDR3 reads TGCAGTACTGAAGGGACCGCATTCAGAGCTACGCAGTATTTT.

V and J are TRBV6-5 and TRBJ2-5, with 7 bases fitting TRBD1. The CDR3 spans 14 residues. Per germline, CDR1 MNHEY and CDR2 SVGAGI. V lost 5 bases to trimming and J lost 5 bases; unmatched junction nucleotides: 8. CDR3 DNA sequence: TGTGCCAGCAGTGGAACAGGGGAGTGGGAGACCCAGTACTTC. Amino acids: CASSGTGEWETQYF.

This clonotype is a singleton in its sample. The chain combines TRBV6-5 with TRBJ1-1, with D possibly TRBD1 on 5 matching bases. V gave up 2 bases and J gave up 1 base, with 17 bases separating them. Germline V gene lookup returns CDR1 MNHEY and CDR2 SVGAGI. The CDR3 covers 17 residues. The CDR3: CASSYPRGGVGNTEAFF. DNA for the CDR3: TGTGCCAGCAGTTACCCCCGTGGGGGGGTGGGGAACACTGAAGCTTTCTTT.

The genes are TRBV5-1 and TRBJ2-1; 8 bases map to TRBD1. Germline values: CDR1 SGHRS, CDR2 YFSETQ. The CDR3 is 15 residues long. The trim removed 4 bases at V and 3 bases at J, leaving 6 bases unmatched. CDR3 nucleotide sequence: TGCGCCAGCAGCGATCAGGGGGCCAGCTACAATGAGCAGTTCTTC. It is translated as CASSDQGASYNEQFF. The whole variable domain, filled in from reference TRBV5-1 and TRBJ2-1, reads KAGVTQTPRYLIKTRGQQVTLSCSPISGHRSVSWYQQTPGQGLQFLFEYFSETQRNKGNFPGRFSGRQFSNSRSEMNVSTLELGDSALYLCASSDQGASYNEQFFGPGTRLTVL.

This chain links TRBV9 with TRBJ2-5; 7 bases match TRBD1. The end of the DNA fits TRBJ2-7 better, so the J call may be wrong. The CDR3 totals 16 residues. From germline, CDR1 is SGDLS and CDR2 YYNGEE. The chain's CDR3 is CASSVATGKTGHEQYF. CDR3 in DNA: TGTGCCAGCAGCGTAGCTACGGGAAAGACAGGGCACGAGCAGTACTTC.

The chain combines TRBV20-1 with TRBJ2-1; TRBD2 matches at 10 bases. CDR3 length: 16 residues. Trimming took 3 bases from V and 8 from J; bases not matched to a gene: 13. Germline loops: CDR1 DFQATT, CDR2 SNEGSKA (reference sequence). This CDR3 reads CSARRISSGGADEQFF. CDR3 nucleotide sequence: TGCAGTGCTAGGCGGATCAGCAGCGGGGGGGCCGATGAGCAGTTCTTC.

This chain links TRBV3-1 with TRBJ2-6, with D perhaps assigned TRBD1 or TRBD2 (5 bases each). Trimming pared 4 bases from V and 0 bases from J, leaving 13 bases between. This CDR3 is 17 amino acids long. The germline CDR1 and CDR2 sequences are LGHDT and YNNKEL (reference sequence). The CDR3 DNA is TGTGCCAGCAGCCTAGGTGGGGGATACTCTGGGGCCAACGTCCTGACTTTC. Protein sequence: CASSLGGGYSGANVLTF.

This clonotype was detected a few times. The chain carries TRBV7-8 and TRBJ2-7, with D possibly TRBD1 on 6 matching bases. V shed 0 bases and J shed 3 bases, with 9 bases lying between them. CDR1 is SGHVS, CDR2 FQNEAQ, per germline. This CDR3 has 14 residues. CDR3 bases: TGTGCCAGCAGCTTAGCACCAGGGGTCTACGAGCAGTACTTC. It specifies CASSLAPGVYEQYF.

This clonotype appeared a few times. V usage is TRBV29-1 and J usage is TRBJ2-5, with 7 bases that match TRBD1. The junction had 5 bases not matched to a gene; V was cut back by 2 bases and J by 2 bases. This CDR3 contains 14 residues. Germline V gene lookup returns CDR1 SQVTM and CDR2 ANQGSEA. CDR3 sequence (DNA): TGCAGCGTTGAAAAAACAGGGGAGCAAGAGACCCAGTACTTC. Translating gives CSVEKTGEQETQYF.

J is TRBJ2-3 and V is TRBV6-6, with a weak D call TRBD2 (5 bases). Deletions cut 2 bases from V and 2 bases from J, with 17 bases between. The CDR3 consists of 17 residues. Germline assignment: CDR1 MNHNY and CDR2 SVGAGI (reference sequence). CDR3 DNA: TGTGCCAGCAGTTACCTTGGTCCTAGCTCTCCCACAGATACGCAGTATTTT. Encoded protein: CASSYLGPSSPTDTQYF.

This rearrangement joins TRBV5-1 to TRBJ2-3; 7 nucleotides agree with TRBD1. The germline CDR1 and CDR2 sequences are SGHRS and YFSETQ. CDR3 length equals 15 residues. V gave up 0 bases and J gave up 5 bases; unmatched junction bases: 6. The CDR3 DNA is TGCGCCAGCAGCTTGGGTAACAGGGGTGGAGATACGCAGTATTTT. This encodes CASSLGNRGGDTQYF.